Listed below are T cell receptor beta chains from one sample, sequenced in a study of OX40 agonist ivuxolimab in advanced cancers. The method was immunoSEQ multiplex PCR; TCRdb's version includes in-frame clones alone and lacks a portion of them. The profile shows 76,000 or so clones, 65% to 90% of them singletons. The material sequenced was CD4+ or CD8+ T cells sorted from blood, taken in a trial of the OX40 agonist ivuxolimab. Receptors were obtained from an adult with an advanced solid tumor such as melanoma, head and neck, liver or kidney cancer. Each CDR3 is given with its conserved first and last residue. The order of the fields is D gene, J gene, clone size, V gene, CDR3 protein, CDR3 DNA. D genes are given only for firm matches. Part of the rows lack a size; the others show once, few, many or a class for expanded clones.

TRBD1 TRBJ2-4 . TRBV6-1 CASSPGTGIQYF TGTGCCAGCAGTCCCGGGACAGGGATTCAGTACTTC
TRBD1 TRBJ2-2 . TRBV14 CASSRQGATGELFF TGTGCCAGCAGCCGTCAGGGGGCTACCGGGGAGCTGTTTTTT
. TRBJ1-2 . TRBV11-1 CASSLSGPDNYGYTF TGTGCCAGCAGCTTAAGCGGTCCAGACAACTATGGCTACACCTTC
. TRBJ1-4 once TRBV18 CASSPYTGQFATNEKLFF TGTGCCAGCTCACCCTATACCGGACAGTTCGCAACTAATGAAAAACTGTTTTTT
. TRBJ2-1 . TRBV5-6 CASSERQARNEQFF TGTGCCAGCAGCGAAAGACAGGCTAGGAATGAGCAGTTCTTC
. TRBJ1-5 . TRBV7-2 CASSFWEAGDNQPQHF TGTGCCAGCAGCTTTTGGGAGGCAGGGGACAATCAGCCCCAGCATTTT
TRBD2 TRBJ2-2 . TRBV5-6 CASSPSLGLAGAGRELFF TGTGCCAGCAGCCCCAGTTTGGGACTAGCGGGGGCCGGTCGGGAGCTGTTTTTT
. TRBJ1-6 . TRBV5-6 CASSLRGPRSYNSPLHF TGTGCCAGCAGCTTGAGGGGCCCTAGGTCCTATAATTCACCCCTCCACTTT
. TRBJ2-2 . TRBV12-5 CASGSLASGTGELFF TGTGCTAGTGGTTCCCTTGCAAGCGGCACCGGGGAGCTGTTTTTT
TRBD1 TRBJ1-3 . TRBV4-3 CASSQDTWGQWTSGNTIYF TGCGCCAGCAGCCAAGATACTTGGGGACAGTGGACCTCTGGAAACACCATATATTTT
TRBD2 TRBJ2-1 few TRBV6-1 CASSETMLAGRNEQFF TGTGCCAGCAGTGAAACTATGCTAGCGGGGAGGAATGAGCAGTTCTTC
. TRBJ1-1 . TRBV7-8 CASSLGSGNTEAFF TGTGCCAGCAGCTTGGGGTCAGGGAACACTGAAGCTTTCTTT
. TRBJ2-2 once TRBV5-5 CASSFEGTGYGELFF TGTGCCAGCAGCTTCGAGGGGACCGGGTACGGGGAGCTGTTTTTT
. TRBJ1-2 . TRBV5-4 CASSLDRAAYGYTF TGTGCCAGCAGCTTGGACCGGGCGGCCTATGGCTACACCTTC
TRBD1 TRBJ1-3 . TRBV6-1 CASSDQGAPSGNTIYF TGTGCCAGCAGTGATCAGGGGGCCCCCTCTGGAAACACCATATATTTT
TRBD1 TRBJ2-1 . TRBV27 CASSMTPGTAYNEQFF TGTGCCAGCAGTATGACCCCCGGGACAGCATACAATGAGCAGTTCTTC
. TRBJ2-3 . TRBV7-2 CASSPRDTQYF TGTGCCAGCAGCCCCCGAGATACGCAGTATTTT
TRBD2 TRBJ2-7 . TRBV27 CASSPGAGRSSYEQYF TGTGCCAGCAGTCCCGGTGCCGGGAGGAGCTCCTACGAGCAGTACTTC
. TRBJ2-7 . TRBV6-5 CASMAHSYEQYF TGTGCCAGCATGGCCCACTCCTACGAGCAGTACTTC
TRBD1 TRBJ2-5 few TRBV28 CASSPTGQGAETQYF TGTGCCAGCAGCCCTACCGGACAGGGGGCGGAGACCCAGTACTTC
. TRBJ1-1 . TRBV7-9 CASSVGPVNTEAFF TGTGCCAGCAGCGTAGGACCGGTGAACACTGAAGCTTTCTTT
. TRBJ2-5 . TRBV15 CATSRGGTYSQETQYF TGTGCCACCAGCAGGGGCGGGACTTATTCCCAAGAGACCCAGTACTTC
. TRBJ2-7 . TRBV18 CASSPAGGPSYEQYF TGTGCCAGCTCACCAGCCGGGGGACCCTCCTACGAGCAGTACTTC
. TRBJ2-5 . TRBV7-9 CASSGRQWETQYF TGTGCCAGCAGCGGCCGACAGTGGGAGACCCAGTACTTC
. TRBJ2-7 . TRBV7-6 CASRGEGSYEQYF TGTGCCAGCCGAGGCGAAGGCTCGTACGAGCAGTACTTC
. TRBJ2-2 . TRBV27 CASRFGRWTGELFF TGTGCCAGCAGATTTGGACGGTGGACCGGGGAGCTGTTTTTT
. TRBJ2-1 . TRBV7-2 CASTQSLRGEQFF TGTGCCAGCACCCAATCATTACGCGGTGAGCAGTTCTTC
TRBD1 TRBJ1-3 . TRBV9 CASSVGTGAGNTIYF TGTGCCAGCAGCGTAGGTACAGGGGCGGGAAACACCATATATTTT
. TRBJ2-7 once TRBV6-1 CASRSSHRGAYEQYF TGTGCCAGCAGGTCGTCCCATAGGGGGGCCTACGAGCAGTACTTC
. TRBJ1-1 . TRBV19 CASSIGALKAFF TGTGCCAGTAGTATTGGAGCCCTTAAAGCTTTCTTT
TRBD1 TRBJ1-6 . TRBV11-2 CASSFTGDKNSPLHF TGTGCCAGCAGTTTCACAGGGGACAAAAATTCACCCCTCCACTTT